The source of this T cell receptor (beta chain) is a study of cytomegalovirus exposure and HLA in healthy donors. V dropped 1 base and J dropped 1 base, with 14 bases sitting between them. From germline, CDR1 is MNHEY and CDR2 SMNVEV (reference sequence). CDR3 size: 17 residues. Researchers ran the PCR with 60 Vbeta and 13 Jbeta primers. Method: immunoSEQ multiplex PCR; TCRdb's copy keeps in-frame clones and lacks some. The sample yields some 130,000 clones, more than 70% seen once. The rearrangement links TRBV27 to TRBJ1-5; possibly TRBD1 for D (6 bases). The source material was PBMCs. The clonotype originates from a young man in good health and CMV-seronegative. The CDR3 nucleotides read TGTGCCAGCAGTTTATATGGGGGCACGGTGAGCAATCAGCCCCAGCATTTT. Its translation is CASSLYGGTVSNQPQHF.